One T cell receptor beta chain is described in this entry. The sample comes from a study of blood T cell repertoires in COVID-19. Per germline, CDR1 KGHSH and CDR2 LQKENI. The CDR3 consists of 14 residues. V was pared by 3 bases and J by 7 bases, with 13 bases between. Each participant's cohort was designated according to participant-reported clinical history. Clones were sequenced by immunoSEQ multiplex PCR, and TCRdb holds only the in-frame ones, with some missing. The repertoire includes a few hundred thousand clones, 86% of them detected once, and about 4% sits in the top ten. The TCR comes from a woman aged 25 to 39 who had been exposed to COVID-19. Sample: PBMCs or T cells enriched from blood (not recorded which). The chain is built from TRBV18 and TRBJ1-5; a weak D match, TRBD1 (6 bases). The CDR3 DNA reads TGTGCCAGCTCACCTCCGGGGGGCGGACAGCCCCAGCATTTT. It codes for CASSPPGGGQPQHF.